This passage covers 17 T cell receptor beta chains from one sample sequenced in a study of T cells in Graves' hyperthyroidism and ophthalmopathy. Amplification of TCR beta CDR3 regions used RNA as the template. Initially, a first-round RT-PCR of the TCR CDR3 employed the HTBI primer set. TCRdb fed the multiplex PCR reads into MiXCR, producing one record per CDR3 protein. The repertoire holds approximately 520,000 distinct CDR3 sequences, with less than 25% as singletons. Material: blood. The source of these receptors is a man aged 18 to 29 with Graves' hyperthyroidism.

The J gene is TRBJ2-5, the V gene TRBV6-2 or TRBV6-3; TRBD1 might be the D (6 bases). Germline V gives CDR1 MNHEY, CDR2 SVGEGT. V shed 4 bases and J shed 3 bases, with 9 bases lying between them. The CDR3 sequence is 13 residues long. CDR3 nucleotides: TGTGCCAGCAGTTCAGGGGAAAAAGAGACCCAGTACTTC. Translation: CASSSGEKETQYF.

In this sample, this clonotype turned up many times. V is TRBV6-1 and J is TRBJ2-6; D gene ambiguous. Between the trimmed V and J ends, which lost 4 bases and 2 bases, there was a span of 12 bases. The CDR3 extends over 16 amino acids. Germline CDR1 and CDR2: MNHNS and SASEGT. DNA of the CDR3: TGTGCCAGCAGTGGAGGACGTCTGGCTGGGGCCAACGTCCTGACTTTC. It encodes CASSGGRLAGANVLTF.

This clonotype appeared many times. The chain uses TRBV2 and TRBJ1-3, with D tentatively TRBD1 (5 bases). The CDR3 covers 16 residues. The germline gives CDR1 SNHLY, CDR2 FYNNEI. The V end was cut by 3 bases, the J end by 5 bases, with 17 bases between. CDR3: CASSDAGAKSRNTIYF. CDR3 DNA sequence: TGTGCCAGCAGTGACGCCGGGGCAAAGAGCAGAAACACCATATATTTT.

This clonotype was seen only a few times. The gene calls are TRBV2 and TRBJ2-5; unclear D gene. This CDR3 is built from 14 residues. Trimming removed 2 bases at V and 4 bases at J, with 11 bases between. Germline V CDR1 and CDR2: SNHLY, FYNNEI. The CDR3 region is CASSERRVIETQYF. The CDR3 DNA sequence: TGTGCCAGCAGTGAAAGAAGGGTAATAGAGACCCAGTACTTC.

This clonotype has more than one count but fewer than ten. The rearrangement joins TRBV28 to TRBJ2-7; 7 bases map to TRBD2. Trimming cost V 3 bases and J 2 bases; bases outside gene matches: 10. CDR3 length: 16 residues. Per germline, CDR1 MDHEN and CDR2 SYDVKM. The DNA of the CDR3 is TGTGCCAGCAGTTTTGATGTGCGGGGGAGGACCTACGAGCAGTACTTC. It translates to CASSFDVRGRTYEQYF.

Comments on this clonotype: Just one base apart from a much larger clone, this may be a read error. This chain uses TRBV9 with TRBJ1-2, with no clear D. The CDR3 contains 15 residues. Per the germline V gene, CDR1 is SGDLS and CDR2 is YYNGEE. The CDR3 DNA reads TGTGCCAGCATCGTAGGTTTAGCGGAAAACTATGGCTACACCTTC. Protein product: CASIVGLAENYGYTF.

This clonotype was counted once. A single base separates this from a much larger clone, so it may be a read error. This is likely a read error, given that the CDR3 carries no conserved phenylalanine or tryptophan at its end. The CDR3 DNA follows: TGCGCCAGCAGCAAAAACGGGGTAGGTGGTACGGGCAATCAGCCCCAGCATTCT. This sequence encodes CASSKNGVGGTGNQPQHS. The chain joins TRBV10-2 to TRBJ1-5; D is uncertain. CDR3 length: 18 amino acids. Germline CDR1 reads WSHSY; CDR2 reads SAAADI. Trimming cost V 6 bases and J 2 bases, with 23 bases left between them.

This clonotype was detected once. V gene TRBV12-3 or TRBV12-4 combines with J gene TRBJ2-7; 10 nucleotides line up with TRBD2. Trimming removed 6 bases from V and 5 bases from J; junction bases left unmatched: 10. This CDR3 has 15 residues. Here the CDR3 DNA reads TGTGCCAGCAGACCGACCACTAGCGGGGTGGACGAGCAGTACTTC. It specifies CASRPTTSGVDEQYF.

At least ten counts were recorded for this clonotype. V usage is TRBV12-3 or TRBV12-4 and J usage is TRBJ1-1, with unresolved D. V gave up 2 bases and J gave up 2 bases, with 9 bases separating them. The CDR3 has 14 residues. The CDR3 DNA sequence: TGTGCCAGCAGTTTATGGGGTGCCAACACTGAAGCTTTCTTT. Encoded protein: CASSLWGANTEAFF.

The V and J genes are TRBV20-1 and TRBJ2-5; D is perhaps TRBD1 (6 bases). The V end was cut by 6 bases, the J end by 4 bases, with 15 bases between. The germline V gene encodes CDR1 DFQATT and CDR2 SNEGSKA (reference sequence). This CDR3 has 13 amino acids. The CDR3, as DNA: TGCAGTGCGAAATTGGACAGCCGAGAGACCCAGTACTTC. Translation: CSAKLDSRETQYF.

This clonotype was found many times. This chain joins TRBV6-5 and TRBJ1-1; 10 bases agree with TRBD1. Germline V CDR1 and CDR2: MNHEY, SVGAGI. This CDR3 region has 13 residues. V shed 6 bases and J 5 bases; nucleotides not matched to a gene: 3. CDR3 in amino acids: CASSSGQGTEAFF. The CDR3 region has the DNA TGTGCCAGCAGCTCGGGACAGGGGACTGAAGCTTTCTTT.

This clonotype was found many times. V is TRBV28 and J is TRBJ1-1; D ambiguous. The CDR3 loop spans 16 amino acids. The germline V gene encodes CDR1 MDHEN and CDR2 SYDVKM. V lost 6 bases and J 0 bases, leaving 17 bases between the germline ends. CDR3 bases: TGTGCCAGCAGCCCCGTGACCCATCGACTGAACACTGAAGCTTTCTTT. The encoded protein is CASSPVTHRLNTEAFF.

At least ten counts were recorded for this clonotype. The gene calls are TRBV7-8 and TRBJ2-2; D is uncertain. The V end lost 3 bases, the J end lost 0 bases, and 8 bases lay between the germline ends. The germline V gene encodes CDR1 SGHVS and CDR2 FQNEAQ. The CDR3 runs to 15 residues. The CDR3 region has the DNA TGTGCCAGCAGCTTTCGGGCATCGAACACCGGGGAGCTGTTTTTT. As protein: CASSFRASNTGELFF.

This clonotype has ten or more counts. The chain links TRBV6-1 to TRBJ2-2; D remains ambiguous. The CDR3 is 13 residues long. The V end was cut by 6 bases, the J end by 5 bases, with 10 bases between. Germline assignment: CDR1 MNHNS and CDR2 SASEGT. CDR3 in DNA: TGTGCCAGCAGCCCGATAGGGACCGGGGAGCTGTTTTTT. As protein: CASSPIGTGELFF.

On this clonotype itself: One end of the junction varies from germline; a read error may be responsible. The genes are TRBV12-3 or TRBV12-4 and TRBJ2-2; TRBD1 or TRBD2 may be the D gene (5 bases each). The CDR3 length is 14 residues. The chain's CDR3 is CASRGRVSTGDLFF. The CDR3 DNA reads TGTGCCAGCAGGGGCAGGGTAAGCACCGGGGATCTGTTTTTT.

This clonotype has just one count. The V and J genes are TRBV7-9 and TRBJ2-7, with D unresolved. The CDR3 is made up of 13 amino acids. The germline CDR1 and CDR2 sequences are SEHNR and FQNEAQ (reference sequence). Trimming stripped 5 bases from V and 2 bases from J, with 10 bases between. The CDR3 nucleotides are TGTGCCAGCAGCCACAACGGGCCCTACGAGCAGTACTTC. It is translated as CASSHNGPYEQYF.

For the CDR3, the DNA is TGTGCCAGCAGTTCGACTAGCGGGAGCACCTACGAGCAGTACTTC. Translation: CASSSTSGSTYEQYF. This sequence joins TRBV12-3 or TRBV12-4 and TRBJ2-7, with 12 positions matching TRBD2. This CDR3 region has 15 residues. V trimming: 4 bases; J trimming: 2 bases; junction bases outside the gene matches: 3.